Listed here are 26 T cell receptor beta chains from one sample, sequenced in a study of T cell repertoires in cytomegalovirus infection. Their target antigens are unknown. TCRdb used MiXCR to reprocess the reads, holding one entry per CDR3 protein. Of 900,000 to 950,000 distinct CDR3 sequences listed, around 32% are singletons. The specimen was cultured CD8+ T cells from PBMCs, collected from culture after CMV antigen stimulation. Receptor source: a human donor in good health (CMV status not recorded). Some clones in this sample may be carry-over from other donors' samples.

CDR3 bases: TGTGCCAGCAGCTCCCCATCCGGAAGTATAGGTCGAGAGACCCAGTACTTC. It translates to CASSSPSGSIGRETQYF. The rearrangement links TRBV7-2 to TRBJ2-5; D call uncertain. This CDR3 comprises 17 residues. The V gene's germline CDR1 is SGHTA and CDR2 FQGNSA. V was pared by 4 bases and J by 4 bases, with 22 bases between.

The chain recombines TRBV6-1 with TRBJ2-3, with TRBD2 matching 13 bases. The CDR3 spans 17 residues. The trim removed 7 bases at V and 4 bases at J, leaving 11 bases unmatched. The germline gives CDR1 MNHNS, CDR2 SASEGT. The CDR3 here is CASTLLAGGPGPDTQYF. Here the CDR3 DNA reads TGTGCCAGCACCCTACTAGCGGGGGGGCCTGGGCCAGATACGCAGTATTTT.

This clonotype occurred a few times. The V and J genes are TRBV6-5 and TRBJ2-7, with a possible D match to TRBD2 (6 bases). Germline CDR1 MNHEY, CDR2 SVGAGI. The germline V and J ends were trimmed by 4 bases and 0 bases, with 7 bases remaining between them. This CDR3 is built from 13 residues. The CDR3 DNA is TGTGCCAGCAGTTGGCGGGACTCCTACGAGCAGTACTTC. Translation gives CASSWRDSYEQYF.

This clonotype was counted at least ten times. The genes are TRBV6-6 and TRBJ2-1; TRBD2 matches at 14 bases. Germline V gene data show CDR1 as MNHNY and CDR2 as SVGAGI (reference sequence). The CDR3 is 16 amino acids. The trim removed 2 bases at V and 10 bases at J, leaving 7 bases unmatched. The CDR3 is CASSYGTSGGSQEQFF. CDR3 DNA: TGTGCCAGCAGTTACGGGACTAGCGGGGGATCCCAGGAGCAGTTCTTC.

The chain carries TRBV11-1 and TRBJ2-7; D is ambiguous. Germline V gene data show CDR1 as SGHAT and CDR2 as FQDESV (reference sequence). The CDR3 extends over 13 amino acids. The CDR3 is CASSLQPSYEQHV. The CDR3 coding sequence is TGTGCCAGCAGCTTACAACCGTCCTACGAGCAGCACGTC.

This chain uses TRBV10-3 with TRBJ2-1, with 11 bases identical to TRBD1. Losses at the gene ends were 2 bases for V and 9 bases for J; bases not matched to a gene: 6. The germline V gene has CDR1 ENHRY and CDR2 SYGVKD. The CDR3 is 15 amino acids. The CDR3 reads CAISEEGQGASEQFF. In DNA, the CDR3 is TGTGCCATCAGTGAGGAAGGACAGGGGGCAAGTGAGCAGTTCTTC.

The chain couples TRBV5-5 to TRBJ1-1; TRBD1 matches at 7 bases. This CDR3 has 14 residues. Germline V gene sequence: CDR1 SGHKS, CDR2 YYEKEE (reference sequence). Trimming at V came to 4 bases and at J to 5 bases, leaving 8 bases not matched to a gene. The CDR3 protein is CASSVRQGLTEAFF. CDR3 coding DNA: TGTGCCAGCAGCGTAAGACAGGGACTTACTGAAGCTTTCTTT.

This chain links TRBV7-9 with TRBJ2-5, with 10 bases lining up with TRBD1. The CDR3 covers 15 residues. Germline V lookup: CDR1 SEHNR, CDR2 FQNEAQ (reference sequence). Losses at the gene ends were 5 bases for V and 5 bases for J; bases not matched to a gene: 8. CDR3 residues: CASSMPGQGTETQYF. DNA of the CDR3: TGTGCCAGCAGCATGCCGGGACAGGGGACCGAGACCCAGTACTTC.

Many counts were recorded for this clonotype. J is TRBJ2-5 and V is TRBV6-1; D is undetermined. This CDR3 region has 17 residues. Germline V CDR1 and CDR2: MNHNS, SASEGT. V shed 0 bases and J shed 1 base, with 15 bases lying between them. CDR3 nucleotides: TGTGCCAGCAGTGAAGCGCTTCGGGCCTACCTCCAAGAGACCCAGTACTTC. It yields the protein CASSEALRAYLQETQYF.

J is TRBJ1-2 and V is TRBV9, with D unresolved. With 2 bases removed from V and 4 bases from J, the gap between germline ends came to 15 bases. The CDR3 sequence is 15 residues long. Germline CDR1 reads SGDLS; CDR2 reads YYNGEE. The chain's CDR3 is CASSVPPEWAYGYTF. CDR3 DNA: TGTGCCAGCAGCGTCCCTCCGGAGTGGGCCTATGGCTACACCTTC.

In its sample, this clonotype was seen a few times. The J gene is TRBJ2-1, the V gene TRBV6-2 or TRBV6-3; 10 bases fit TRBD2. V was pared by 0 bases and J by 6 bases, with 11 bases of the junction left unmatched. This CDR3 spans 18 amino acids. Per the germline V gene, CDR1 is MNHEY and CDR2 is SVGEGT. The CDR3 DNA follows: TGTGCCAGCAGTTACTCGATTCTCCCCAGCGGGGGGGCCAATGAGCAGTTCTTC. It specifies CASSYSILPSGGANEQFF.

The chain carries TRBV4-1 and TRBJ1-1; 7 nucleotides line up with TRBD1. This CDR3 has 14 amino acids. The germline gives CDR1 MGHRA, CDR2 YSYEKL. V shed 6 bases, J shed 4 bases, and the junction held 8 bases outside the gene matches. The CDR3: CASSPGGFGTEAFF. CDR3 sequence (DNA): TGCGCCAGCAGTCCAGGGGGTTTCGGCACTGAAGCTTTCTTT.

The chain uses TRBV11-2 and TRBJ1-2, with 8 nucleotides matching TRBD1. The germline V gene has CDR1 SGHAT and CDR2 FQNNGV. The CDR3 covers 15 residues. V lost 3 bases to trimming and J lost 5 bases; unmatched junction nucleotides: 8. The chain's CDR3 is CASSLESQGEYGYTF. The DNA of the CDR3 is TGTGCCAGCAGCTTGGAGTCACAGGGGGAATATGGCTACACCTTC.

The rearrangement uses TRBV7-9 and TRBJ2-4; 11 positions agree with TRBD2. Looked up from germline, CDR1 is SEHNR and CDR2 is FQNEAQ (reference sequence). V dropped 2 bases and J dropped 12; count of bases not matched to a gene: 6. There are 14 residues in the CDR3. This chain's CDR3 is CASSLSLAGGNQYF. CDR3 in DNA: TGTGCCAGCAGCTTAAGCCTAGCGGGGGGTAATCAGTACTTC.

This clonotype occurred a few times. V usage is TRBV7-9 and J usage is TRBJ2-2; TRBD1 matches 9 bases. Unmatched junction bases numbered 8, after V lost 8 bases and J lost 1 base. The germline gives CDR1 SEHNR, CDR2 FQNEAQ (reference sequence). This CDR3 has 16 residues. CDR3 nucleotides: TGTGCCAGCCGTCCGCCGGGACAGGGGAACACCGGGGAGCTGTTTTTT. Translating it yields CASRPPGQGNTGELFF.

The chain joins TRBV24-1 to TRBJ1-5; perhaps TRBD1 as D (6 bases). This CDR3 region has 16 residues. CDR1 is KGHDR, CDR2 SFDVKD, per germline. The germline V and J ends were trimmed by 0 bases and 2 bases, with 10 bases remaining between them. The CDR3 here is CATSDLQEGGNQPQHF. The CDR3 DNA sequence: TGTGCCACCAGTGATTTGCAGGAGGGGGGCAATCAGCCCCAGCATTTT.

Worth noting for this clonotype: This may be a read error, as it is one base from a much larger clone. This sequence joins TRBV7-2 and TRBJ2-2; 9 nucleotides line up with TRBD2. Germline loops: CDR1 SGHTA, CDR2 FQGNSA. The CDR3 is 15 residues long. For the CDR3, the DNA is TGTGCCAGCAAGGAGCGGGGGGCGAACATCGGGGAGCTGTTTTTT. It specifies CASKERGANIGELFF.

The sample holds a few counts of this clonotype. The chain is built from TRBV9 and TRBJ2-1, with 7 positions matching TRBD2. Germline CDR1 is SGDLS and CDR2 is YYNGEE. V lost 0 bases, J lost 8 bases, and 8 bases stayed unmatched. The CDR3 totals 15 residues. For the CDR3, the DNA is TGTGCCAGCAGCGTAGAGGGAGGGATGGACGATGAGCAGTTCTTC. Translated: CASSVEGGMDDEQFF.

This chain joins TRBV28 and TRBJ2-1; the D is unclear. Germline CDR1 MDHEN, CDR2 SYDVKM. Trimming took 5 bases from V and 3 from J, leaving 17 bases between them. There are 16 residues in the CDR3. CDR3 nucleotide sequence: TGTGCCAGCAGTCTCAGTGATGCGGCTATCTACAATGAGCAGTTCTTC. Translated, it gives CASSLSDAAIYNEQFF.

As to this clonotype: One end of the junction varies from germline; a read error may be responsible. CDR3 nucleotides: TGTGCCAACAGCTCTGTGGCAGGACCCTACGAGCAGTACTTC. This codes for CANSSVAGPYEQYF. This rearrangement joins TRBV7-9 to TRBJ2-7; no clear D gene. Per the germline V gene, CDR1 is SEHNR and CDR2 is FQNEAQ (reference sequence). The CDR3 is 14 amino acids.

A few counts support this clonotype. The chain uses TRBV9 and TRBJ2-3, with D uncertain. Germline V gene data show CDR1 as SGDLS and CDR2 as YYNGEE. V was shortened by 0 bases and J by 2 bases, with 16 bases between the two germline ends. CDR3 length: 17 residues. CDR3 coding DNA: TGTGCCAGCAGCGTAGAGAGTATCCACCCCTTCACAGATACGCAGTATTTT. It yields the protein CASSVESIHPFTDTQYF.

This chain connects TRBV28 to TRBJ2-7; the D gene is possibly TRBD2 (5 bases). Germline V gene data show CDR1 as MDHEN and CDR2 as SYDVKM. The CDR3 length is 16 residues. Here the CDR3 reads CASGFSTQTGSYEQYV. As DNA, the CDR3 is TGTGCCAGCGGTTTCTCGACACAAACGGGGTCTTACGAGCAGTACGTC.

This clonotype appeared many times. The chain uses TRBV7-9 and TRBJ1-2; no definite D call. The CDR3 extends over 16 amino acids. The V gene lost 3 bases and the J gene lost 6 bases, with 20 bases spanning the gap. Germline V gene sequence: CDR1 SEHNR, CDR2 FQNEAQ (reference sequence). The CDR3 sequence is CASSFWAEQPVNGYTF. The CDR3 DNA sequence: TGTGCCAGCAGCTTTTGGGCGGAACAACCGGTAAATGGCTACACCTTC.

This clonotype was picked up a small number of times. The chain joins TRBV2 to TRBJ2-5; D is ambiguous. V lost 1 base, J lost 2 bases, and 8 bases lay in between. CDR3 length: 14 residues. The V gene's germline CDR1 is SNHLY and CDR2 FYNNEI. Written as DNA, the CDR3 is TGTGCCAGCAGTGAAGATGTCACACAAGAGACCCAGTACTTC. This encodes CASSEDVTQETQYF.

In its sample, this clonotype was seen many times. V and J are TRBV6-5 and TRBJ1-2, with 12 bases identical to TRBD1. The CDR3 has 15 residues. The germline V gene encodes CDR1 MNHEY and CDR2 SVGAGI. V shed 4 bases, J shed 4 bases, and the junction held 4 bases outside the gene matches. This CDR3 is CASSSGTGGGYGYTF. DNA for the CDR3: TGTGCCAGCAGTTCCGGGACAGGGGGCGGCTATGGCTACACCTTC.

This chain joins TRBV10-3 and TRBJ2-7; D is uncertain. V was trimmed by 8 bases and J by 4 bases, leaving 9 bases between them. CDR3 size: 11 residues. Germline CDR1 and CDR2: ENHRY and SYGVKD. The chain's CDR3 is CAIGQQYEQYV. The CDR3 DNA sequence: TGTGCCATCGGGCAGCAATACGAGCAGTACGTC.